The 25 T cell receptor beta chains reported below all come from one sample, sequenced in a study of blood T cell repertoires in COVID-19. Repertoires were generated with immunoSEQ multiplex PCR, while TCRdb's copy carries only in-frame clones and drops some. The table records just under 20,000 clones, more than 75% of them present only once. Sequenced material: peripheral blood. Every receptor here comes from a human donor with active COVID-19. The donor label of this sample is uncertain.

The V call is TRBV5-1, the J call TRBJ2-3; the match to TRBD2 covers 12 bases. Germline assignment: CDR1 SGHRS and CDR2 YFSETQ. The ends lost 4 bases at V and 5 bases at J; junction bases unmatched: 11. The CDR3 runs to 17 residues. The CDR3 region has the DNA TGCGCCAGCAGCCCGGGACTAGCGGGCCCGGCGGGAGATACGCAGTATTTT. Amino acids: CASSPGLAGPAGDTQYF.

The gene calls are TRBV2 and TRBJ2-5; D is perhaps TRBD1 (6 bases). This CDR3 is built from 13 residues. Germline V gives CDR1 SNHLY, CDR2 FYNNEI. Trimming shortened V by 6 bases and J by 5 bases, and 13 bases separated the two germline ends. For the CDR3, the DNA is TGTGCCAGCAGCGAACAGGGTGTCGAGACCCAGTACTTC. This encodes CASSEQGVETQYF.

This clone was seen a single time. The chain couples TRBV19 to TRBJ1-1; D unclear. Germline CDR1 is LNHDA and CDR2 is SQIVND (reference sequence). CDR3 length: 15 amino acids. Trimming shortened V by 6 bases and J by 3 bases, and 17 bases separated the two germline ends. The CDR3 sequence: CASSPLGEADTEAFF. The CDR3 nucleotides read TGTGCCAGTAGCCCGCTCGGAGAGGCTGACACTGAAGCTTTCTTT.

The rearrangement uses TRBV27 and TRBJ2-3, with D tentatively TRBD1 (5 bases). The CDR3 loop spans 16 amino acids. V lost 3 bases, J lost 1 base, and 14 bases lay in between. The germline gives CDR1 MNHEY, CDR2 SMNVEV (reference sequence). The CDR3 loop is CASSLSGALGTDTQYF. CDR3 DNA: TGTGCCAGCAGTTTGAGTGGGGCTTTGGGCACAGATACGCAGTATTTT.

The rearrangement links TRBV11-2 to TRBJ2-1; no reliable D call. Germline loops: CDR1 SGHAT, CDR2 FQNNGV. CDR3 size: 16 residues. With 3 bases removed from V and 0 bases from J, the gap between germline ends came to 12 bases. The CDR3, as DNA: TGTGCCAGCAGCTTGCGCCCGCTAAACTCCTACAATGAGCAGTTCTTC. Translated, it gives CASSLRPLNSYNEQFF. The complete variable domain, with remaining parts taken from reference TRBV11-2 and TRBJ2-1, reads EAGVAQSPRYKIIEKRQSVAFWCNPISGHATLYWYQQILGQGPKLLIQFQNNGVVDDSQLPKDRFSAERLKGVDSTLKIQPAKLEDSAVYLCASSLRPLNSYNEQFFGPGTRLTVL.

The CDR3 sequence: CASSRTGAREEPQHF. CDR3 bases: TGCGCCAGCAGTCGGACAGGGGCGCGGGAAGAGCCCCAGCATTTT. The chain combines TRBV5-1 with TRBJ1-5; 9 bases are shared with TRBD1. J was trimmed by 8 bases and V by 5 bases; bases with no gene match: 11. Germline CDR1 and CDR2: SGHRS and YFSETQ. This CDR3 is 15 amino acids long.

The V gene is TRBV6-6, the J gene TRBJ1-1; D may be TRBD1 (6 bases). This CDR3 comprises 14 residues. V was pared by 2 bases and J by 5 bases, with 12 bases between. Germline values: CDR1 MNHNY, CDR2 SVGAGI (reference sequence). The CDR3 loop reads CASSYMEGGTEAFF. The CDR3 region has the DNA TGTGCCAGCAGTTACATGGAGGGGGGGACTGAAGCTTTCTTT.

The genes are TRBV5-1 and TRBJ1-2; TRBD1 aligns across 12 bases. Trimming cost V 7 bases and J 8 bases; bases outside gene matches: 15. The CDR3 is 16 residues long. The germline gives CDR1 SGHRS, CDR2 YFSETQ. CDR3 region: CASSQGSGTGGLGYTF. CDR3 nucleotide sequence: TGCGCCAGCTCTCAAGGGTCCGGGACAGGGGGCTTAGGCTACACCTTC.

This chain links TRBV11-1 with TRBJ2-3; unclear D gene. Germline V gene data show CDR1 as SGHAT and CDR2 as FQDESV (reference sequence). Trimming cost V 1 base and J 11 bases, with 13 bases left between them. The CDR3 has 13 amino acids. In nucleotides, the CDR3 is TGTGCCAGCAGCTTAGTGGGCCTATCGGAGCAGTATTTT. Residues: CASSLVGLSEQYF.

In nucleotides, the CDR3 is TGTGCCAGCAGCGCTAGTGCAGGAGGGGCTTTGATAGAGACCCAGTACTTC. This translates into CASSASAGGALIETQYF. The J gene is TRBJ2-5, the V gene TRBV7-8; TRBD2 might be the D (6 bases). The V end was cut by 5 bases, the J end by 4 bases, with 23 bases between. The CDR3 has 17 amino acids. The germline V gene encodes CDR1 SGHVS and CDR2 FQNEAQ. Using reference TRBV7-8 and TRBJ2-5 for the parts outside the CDR3, the full variable domain is GAGVSQSPRYKVAKRGQDVALRCDPISGHVSLFWYQQALGQGPEFLTYFQNEAQLDKSGLPSDRFFAERPEGSVSTLKIQRTQQEDSAVYLCASSASAGGALIETQYFGPGTRLLVL.

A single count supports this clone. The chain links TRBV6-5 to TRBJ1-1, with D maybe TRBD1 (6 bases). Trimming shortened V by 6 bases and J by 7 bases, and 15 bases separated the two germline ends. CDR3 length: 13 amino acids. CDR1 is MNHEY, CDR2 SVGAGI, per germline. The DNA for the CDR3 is TGTGCCAGCAGCCGAAGACAGGTGGGTGAAGCTTTCTTT. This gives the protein CASSRRQVGEAFF.

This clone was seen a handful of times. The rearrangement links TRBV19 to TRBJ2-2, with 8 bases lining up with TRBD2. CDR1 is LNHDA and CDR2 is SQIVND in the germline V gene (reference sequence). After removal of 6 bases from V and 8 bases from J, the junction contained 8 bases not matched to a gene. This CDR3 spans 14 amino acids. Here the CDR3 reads CASRPGTRLGELFF. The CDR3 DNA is TGTGCCAGTAGACCCGGGACTAGACTAGGGGAGCTGTTTTTT. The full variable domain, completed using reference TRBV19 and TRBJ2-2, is DGGITQSPKYLFRKEGQNVTLSCEQNLNHDAMYWYRQDPGQGLRLIYYSQIVNDFQKGDIAEGYSVSREKKESFPLTVTSAQKNPTAFYLCASRPGTRLGELFFGEGSRLTVL.

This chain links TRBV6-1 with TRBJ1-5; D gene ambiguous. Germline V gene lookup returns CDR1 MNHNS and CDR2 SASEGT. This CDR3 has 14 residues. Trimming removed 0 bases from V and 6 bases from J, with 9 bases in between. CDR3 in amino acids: CASSEASRGQPQHF. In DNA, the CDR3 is TGTGCCAGCAGTGAAGCCAGTCGGGGTCAGCCCCAGCATTTT.

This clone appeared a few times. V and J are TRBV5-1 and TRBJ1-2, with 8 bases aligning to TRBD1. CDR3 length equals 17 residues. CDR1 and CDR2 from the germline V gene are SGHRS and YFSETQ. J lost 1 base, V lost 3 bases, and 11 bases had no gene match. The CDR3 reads CASSYASGQEGNYGYTF. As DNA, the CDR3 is TGCGCCAGCAGCTACGCCTCGGGACAGGAGGGTAACTATGGCTACACCTTC.

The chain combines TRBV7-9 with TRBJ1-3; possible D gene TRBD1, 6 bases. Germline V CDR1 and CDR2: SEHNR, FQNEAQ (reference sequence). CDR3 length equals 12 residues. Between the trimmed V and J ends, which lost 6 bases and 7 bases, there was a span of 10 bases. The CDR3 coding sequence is TGTGCCAGCAGTTCACAGGGTAACACCATATATTTT. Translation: CASSSQGNTIYF.

The CDR3 nucleotides read TGCGCCAGCAGCTTGGCTGGGCAGGGTTCAAAAGCTTTCTTT. Its protein product is CASSLAGQGSKAFF. The chain couples TRBV5-1 to TRBJ1-1; a possible D gene is TRBD1 (5 bases). V dropped 0 bases and J dropped 9 bases, with 15 bases sitting between them. The CDR3 is made up of 14 amino acids. Germline V CDR1 and CDR2: SGHRS, YFSETQ.

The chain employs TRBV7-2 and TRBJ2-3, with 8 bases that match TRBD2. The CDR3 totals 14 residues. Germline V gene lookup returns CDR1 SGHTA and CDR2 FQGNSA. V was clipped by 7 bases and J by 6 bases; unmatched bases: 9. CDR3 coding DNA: TGTGCCAGCACCCCCAGGGCGGGGGGTGATACGCAGTATTTT. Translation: CASTPRAGGDTQYF.

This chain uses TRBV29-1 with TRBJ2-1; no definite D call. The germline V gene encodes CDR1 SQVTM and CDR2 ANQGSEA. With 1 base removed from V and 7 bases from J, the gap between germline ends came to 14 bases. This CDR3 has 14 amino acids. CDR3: CSVEGATARNEQFF. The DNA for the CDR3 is TGCAGCGTTGAAGGGGCAACGGCAAGGAATGAGCAGTTCTTC.

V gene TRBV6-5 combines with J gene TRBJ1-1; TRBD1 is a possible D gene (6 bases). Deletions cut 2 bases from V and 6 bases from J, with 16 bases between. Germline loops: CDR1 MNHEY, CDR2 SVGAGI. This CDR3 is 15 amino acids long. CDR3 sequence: CASSYGPRGESEAFF. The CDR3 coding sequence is TGTGCCAGCAGTTACGGTCCCAGGGGTGAGTCTGAAGCTTTCTTT.

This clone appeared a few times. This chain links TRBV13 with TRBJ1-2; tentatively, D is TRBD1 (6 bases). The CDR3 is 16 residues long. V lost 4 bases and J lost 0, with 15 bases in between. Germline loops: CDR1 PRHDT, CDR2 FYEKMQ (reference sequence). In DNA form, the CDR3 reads TGTGCCAGCAGCTACCAGACAGGTTTAGCTAACTATGGCTACACCTTC. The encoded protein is CASSYQTGLANYGYTF. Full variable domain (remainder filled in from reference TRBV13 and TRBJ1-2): AAGVIQSPRHLIKEKRETATLKCYPIPRHDTVYWYQQGPGQDPQFLISFYEKMQSDKGSIPDRFSAQQFSDYHSELNMSSLELGDSALYFCASSYQTGLANYGYTFGSGTRLTVV.

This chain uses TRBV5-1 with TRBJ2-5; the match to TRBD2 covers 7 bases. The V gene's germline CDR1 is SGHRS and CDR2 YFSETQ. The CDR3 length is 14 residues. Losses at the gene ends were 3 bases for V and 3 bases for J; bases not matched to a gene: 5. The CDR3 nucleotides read TGCGCCAGCAGCTATGGGAGGGCCAAAGAGACCCAGTACTTC. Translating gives CASSYGRAKETQYF.

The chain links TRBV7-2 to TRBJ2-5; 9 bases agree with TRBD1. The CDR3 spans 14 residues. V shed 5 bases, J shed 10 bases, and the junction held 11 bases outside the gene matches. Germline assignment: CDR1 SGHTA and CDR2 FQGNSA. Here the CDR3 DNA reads TGTGCCAGCAGCCCCCGGGACAGGGAGTGGGACCAGTACTTC. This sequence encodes CASSPRDREWDQYF.

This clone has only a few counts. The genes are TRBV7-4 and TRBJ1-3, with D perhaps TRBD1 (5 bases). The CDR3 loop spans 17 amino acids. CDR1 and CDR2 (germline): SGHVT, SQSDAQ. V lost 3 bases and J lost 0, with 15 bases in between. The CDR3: CASSLRGPTISGNTIYF. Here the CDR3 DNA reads TGTGCCAGCAGCTTGCGGGGACCGACAATCTCTGGAAACACCATATATTTT. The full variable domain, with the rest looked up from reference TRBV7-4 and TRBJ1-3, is GAGVSQSPRYKVAKRGRDVALRCDSISGHVTLYWYRQTLGQGSEVLTYSQSDAQRDKSGRPSGRFSAERPERSVSTLKIQRTEQGDSAVYLCASSLRGPTISGNTIYFGEGSWLTVV.

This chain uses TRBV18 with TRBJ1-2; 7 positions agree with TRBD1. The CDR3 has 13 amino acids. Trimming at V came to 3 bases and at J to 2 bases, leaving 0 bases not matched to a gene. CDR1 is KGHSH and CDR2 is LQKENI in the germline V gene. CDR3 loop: CASSPDRNYGYTF. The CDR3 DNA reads TGTGCCAGCTCACCGGACAGGAACTATGGCTACACCTTC.

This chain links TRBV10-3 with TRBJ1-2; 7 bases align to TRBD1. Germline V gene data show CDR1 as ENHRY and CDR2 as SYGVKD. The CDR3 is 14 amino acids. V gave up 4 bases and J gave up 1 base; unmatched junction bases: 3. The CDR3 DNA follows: TGTGCCATCAGTGGGACAGGAGATAACTATGGCTACACCTTC. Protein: CAISGTGDNYGYTF.